Listed below are T cell receptor beta chains from one sample, sequenced in a study of CD8 T cells in Susac syndrome. TCRdb used MiXCR to reprocess the immunoSEQ multiplex PCR reads, holding one entry per CDR3 protein. In the table there are about 66,000 distinct CDR3 sequences, roughly 94% of which are singletons. The sequenced material came from CD8+ T cells from PBMCs. Receptor source: a human donor with multiple sclerosis. The CDR3 runs from the conserved cysteine through the conserved F or W. D genes are given only for firm matches. Some rows mark clone size as missing; the rest say once, few, many or name a class of expanded clone.

size	V	J	D	DNA	CDR3
-	TRBV7-9	TRBJ1-1	-	TGTGCCAGCAGCTCGGACGTAGGCACTGAAGCTTTCTTT	CASSSDVGTEAFF
-	TRBV27	TRBJ1-2	-	TGTGCCAGCAGTTTGTCGGCAGACTTGGGAAGCTACACCTTC	CASSLSADLGSYTF
-	TRBV7-9	TRBJ2-7	TRBD2	TGTGCCAGCAGCCAAATGACTAGCGGGCTCTACGAGCAGTACTTC	CASSQMTSGLYEQYF
-	TRBV29-1	TRBJ1-2	-	TGCAGCGTTGAAGATGCCAGTCTTAACTATGGCTACACCTTC	CSVEDASLNYGYTF
-	TRBV7-9	TRBJ1-4	-	TGTGCCAGCAGTGGCCGGTCTGCAACTAATGAAAAACTGTTTTTT	CASSGRSATNEKLFF
-	TRBV4-3	TRBJ2-2	-	TGCGCCAGCAGCCAAGATGGACGAGGCGTTACCGGGGAGCTGTTTTTT	CASSQDGRGVTGELFF
-	TRBV25-1	TRBJ2-2	-	TGTGCCAGCAGTGATGGGGGCTGGGCGAACACCGGGGAGCTGTTTTTT	CASSDGGWANTGELFF
-	TRBV28	TRBJ2-7	-	TGTGCCAGCAAAGCTCCAGGGGCGCCCTACGAGCAGTACTTC	CASKAPGAPYEQYF
-	TRBV11-2	TRBJ2-7	-	TGTGCCAGCAGCTCTCCGGACCCAGGTATCCACGAGCAGTACTTC	CASSSPDPGIHEQYF
once	TRBV9	TRBJ2-2	-	TGTGCCAGCAGCGTAGGTGACTTAGGGGAGCTGTTTTTT	CASSVGDLGELFF
-	TRBV27	TRBJ2-1	TRBD1	TGTGCCAGCGTGGGACAGCCTGCCTACAATGAGCAGTTCTTC	CASVGQPAYNEQFF
-	TRBV7-6	TRBJ2-1	TRBD1	TGTGCCAGCAGCGGGCAGGACAGGGGCTCCTACAATGAGCAGTTCTTC	CASSGQDRGSYNEQFF
-	TRBV9	TRBJ2-7	TRBD1	TGTGCCAGCAGCGTAACAGGGGTCACCTACGAGCAGTACTTC	CASSVTGVTYEQYF
-	TRBV5-4	TRBJ2-7	TRBD1	TGTGCCAGCAGCTCCGGGACAGGAGTTCCCTACGAGCAGTACTTC	CASSSGTGVPYEQYF
-	TRBV9	TRBJ2-1	TRBD1	TGTGCCAGCAGGAGTCAGGGGGCCGGTGAGCAGTTCTTC	CASRSQGAGEQFF
-	TRBV4-1	TRBJ1-2	-	TGCGCCAGCAGCCAACAAGGAGTTACGACAATCTATGGCTACACCTTC	CASSQQGVTTIYGYTF
-	TRBV29-1	TRBJ1-2	TRBD1	TGCAGCGTTGATGGGACAGGGAGCTTCTATGGCTACACCTTC	CSVDGTGSFYGYTF
-	TRBV14	TRBJ2-3	-	TGTGCCAGCAGCCAAGATTGGGCGGTCGCAGATACGCAGTATTTT	CASSQDWAVADTQYF
-	TRBV20-1	TRBJ2-7	TRBD2	TGCAGTGCCGGGACTAGCGGGGAAACCTACGAGCAGTACTTC	CSAGTSGETYEQYF
-	TRBV2	TRBJ2-1	TRBD2	TGTGCCAGCAGTTATATGCGGGGGGGGTACAATGAGCAGTTCTTC	CASSYMRGGYNEQFF
-	TRBV12-3/TRBV12-4	TRBJ2-1	TRBD2	TGTGCCAGCAGTTTAGGGCCTAGCGGGGGCATGTACAATGAGCAGTTCTTC	CASSLGPSGGMYNEQFF
-	TRBV28	TRBJ2-1	-	TGTGCCAGCAGCCCTAGCAGTTGGTACAATGAGCAGTTCTTC	CASSPSSWYNEQFF
-	TRBV9	TRBJ2-3	TRBD2	TGTGCCAGCAGCGTTAATTATCGGACTAGCGGATTCACAGATACGCAGTATTTT	CASSVNYRTSGFTDTQYF
-	TRBV27	TRBJ2-1	-	TGTGCCAGCAGTTTGCCGACTAGTACGAATGAGCAGTTCTTC	CASSLPTSTNEQFF
-	TRBV14	TRBJ2-7	-	TGTGCCAGCAGCCAAGACATCGGCTCCTACGAGCAGTACTTC	CASSQDIGSYEQYF
-	TRBV4-1	TRBJ2-1	-	TGCGCCAGCAGCCAAGCCGGAGGTAGGTTAGATGAGCAGTTCTTC	CASSQAGGRLDEQFF
-	TRBV20-1	TRBJ1-5	-	TGCAGTGCTAGGGGTCTGGAGAATCAGCCCCAGCATTTT	CSARGLENQPQHF
-	TRBV6-6	TRBJ2-1	-	TGTGCCGCGGGATCCTCCTACAATGAGCAGTTCTTC	CAAGSSYNEQFF
-	TRBV4-1	TRBJ2-5	TRBD2	TGCGCCAGCAGCGGGACTAGCGGGAGGGATCAAGAGACCCAGTACTTC	CASSGTSGRDQETQYF
few	TRBV6-2/TRBV6-3	TRBJ2-5	-	TGTGCCAGCAGTTACTCGGGCGGTCAAGAGACCCAGTACTTC	CASSYSGGQETQYF
-	TRBV5-4	TRBJ1-2	-	TGTGCCAGCAGCTTGGATTCGGGGTGGACAGACGGCGGCGGCTACACCTTC	CASSLDSGWTDGGGYTF
-	TRBV7-3	TRBJ2-3	TRBD2	TGTGCCAGCACCTCAACGGGGGAGCGGGGAGAAAGGGATACGCAGTATTTT	CASTSTGERGERDTQYF
-	TRBV18	TRBJ2-7	-	TGTGCCAGCTCCCCACCCCACAGGGACTACGAGCAGTACTTC	CASSPPHRDYEQYF
-	TRBV6-1	TRBJ1-5	-	TGTGCCAGCAGTGACCGCTTGACAATACGGGGTCAGCCCCAGCATTTT	CASSDRLTIRGQPQHF
-	TRBV20-1	TRBJ1-1	-	TGCAGTGCTAGGTCGGCAGACTCGAACACTGAAGCTTTCTTT	CSARSADSNTEAFF
once	TRBV2	TRBJ2-3	-	TGTGCCAGCAGTGAAGGGCCGACGATCACAGATACGCAGTATTTT	CASSEGPTITDTQYF
once	TRBV28	TRBJ2-7	-	TGTGCCAGCATCCCACAGGGTAACAGGTACGAGCAGTACTTC	CASIPQGNRYEQYF
once	TRBV27	TRBJ2-5	-	TGTGCCAGCAGTTTGCAGGGGACAGAGACCCAGTACTTC	CASSLQGTETQYF
-	TRBV12-3/TRBV12-4	TRBJ2-3	-	TGTGCCAGCAGTCCTCTGGCAGGCACAGATACGCAGTATTTT	CASSPLAGTDTQYF
-	TRBV7-9	TRBJ1-2	TRBD1	TGTGCCAGCAGCTTAAACAGGGGAGACGGCTACACCTTC	CASSLNRGDGYTF
-	TRBV11-2	TRBJ2-1	-	TGTGCCAGCAGCGTCCCAGGGACCTACAATGAGCAGTTCTTC	CASSVPGTYNEQFF